The entry below describes one TCR beta chain. Its specificity is not known. The V gene's germline CDR1 is SGHDN and CDR2 FVKESK. The V end lost 1 base, the J end lost 4 bases, and 7 bases lay between the germline ends. This CDR3 has 13 amino acids. This sample stems from a study of cytomegalovirus exposure and HLA in healthy donors. About the study: The 90 to 150 validation repertoires and the approximately 630 first-cohort repertoires shared a platform, a later analysis reported.

Only in-frame clones appear in the TCRdb table, and some are missing; sequencing was by immunoSEQ multiplex PCR. Altogether some 56,000 clones are present, just over 90% being singletons, with the ten largest covering 1.5% to 2%. Broader study findings: The study listed roughly 160 cytomegalovirus-associated TCR beta chains. Reports indicated that the classifier achieved high specificity and sensitivity in diagnosing cytomegalovirus status.

V is TRBV14 and J is TRBJ1-2; D call uncertain. The sequence derives from a woman aged 18-29 years in good health and CMV-seropositive. The sequencing input was PBMCs. The CDR3: CASSQARFYGYTF. CDR3 nucleotides: TGTGCCAGCAGCCAAGCCCGGTTCTATGGCTACACCTTC.